One and the same sample provided the 20 T cell receptor beta chains below, sequenced in a study of identical twins. Each CDR3 protein is one row after TCRdb ran MiXCR on the 5' RACE reads. This table holds some 710,000 distinct CDR3 sequences, around 6% found once. Source material: naive T cells sorted from blood. These receptors were taken from a man aged 18 to 35 in good health.

In its sample, this clonotype was seen many times. The rearrangement joins TRBV5-6 to TRBJ2-3; no reliable D call. The V and J ends lost 0 bases and 2 bases respectively, with 7 bases between them. This CDR3 spans 14 amino acids. The germline V gene encodes CDR1 SGHDT and CDR2 YYEEEE. CDR3 in amino acids: CASSLVGNTDTQYF. The CDR3 coding sequence is TGTGCCAGCAGCTTGGTGGGAAACACAGATACGCAGTATTTT.

The table lists this clonotype with a few counts. The gene calls are TRBV20-1 and TRBJ2-7, with TRBD2 identical over 7 bases. Germline CDR1 and CDR2: DFQATT and SNEGSKA (reference sequence). Trimming took 1 base from V and 6 from J; bases not matched to a gene: 15. CDR3 length equals 16 residues. The CDR3 sequence is CSARASQWRETGEQYF. CDR3 coding DNA: TGCAGTGCTAGAGCATCCCAGTGGCGGGAGACGGGCGAGCAGTACTTC.

Ten or more counts support this clonotype. The rearrangement uses TRBV29-1 and TRBJ2-1; D unresolved. The CDR3 has 12 amino acids. Deletions cut 1 base from V and 6 bases from J, with 7 bases between. Germline CDR1 SQVTM, CDR2 ANQGSEA. The DNA of the CDR3 is TGCAGCGTTGAAGTAACCGTCAATGAGCAGTTCTTC. This translates into CSVEVTVNEQFF.

The genes are TRBV5-1 and TRBJ2-2; 8 nucleotides agree with TRBD1. The CDR3 sequence is 16 residues long. Germline assignment: CDR1 SGHRS and CDR2 YFSETQ. V was pared by 5 bases and J by 1 base, with 7 bases of the junction left unmatched. The CDR3, as DNA: TGCGCCAGCAGTCGAAAAGGGACAGGGAACACCGGGGAGCTGTTTTTT. It translates to CASSRKGTGNTGELFF. Drawing the rest from reference TRBV5-1 and TRBJ2-2, the complete variable domain is KAGVTQTPRYLIKTRGQQVTLSCSPISGHRSVSWYQQTPGQGLQFLFEYFSETQRNKGNFPGRFSGRQFSNSRSEMNVSTLELGDSALYLCASSRKGTGNTGELFFGEGSRLTVL.

This clonotype was detected ten times or more. This chain joins TRBV12-3 or TRBV12-4 and TRBJ2-7, with unresolved D. Between the trimmed V and J ends, which lost 1 base and 2 bases, there was a span of 18 bases. This CDR3 is built from 17 residues. The CDR3 DNA reads TGTGCCAGCAGTTTAGATTTGGGTGGACGGCAAACCTACGAGCAGTACTTC. Translation: CASSLDLGGRQTYEQYF.

This clonotype was counted ten times or more. The chain links TRBV6-5 to TRBJ2-7; D remains unclear. Between the trimmed V and J ends, which lost 0 bases and 2 bases, there was a span of 8 bases. The CDR3 runs 14 residues. Germline V gene data show CDR1 as MNHEY and CDR2 as SVGAGI. The CDR3 sequence is CASSYSDRPYEQYF. The CDR3 nucleotides read TGTGCCAGCAGTTACTCGGACCGCCCCTACGAGCAGTACTTC.

V and J are TRBV12-3 or TRBV12-4 and TRBJ2-4, with D possibly TRBD1 on 6 matching bases. The ends were cut back, 5 bases at V and 0 bases at J, with 14 bases in the middle. This CDR3 contains 16 residues. The CDR3, as DNA: TGTGCCAGCAGTCCGCCGACAGGACTAGCCAAAAACATTCAGTACTTC. Translated, it gives CASSPPTGLAKNIQYF.

This clonotype was recorded many times. The V and J genes are TRBV20-1 and TRBJ2-1, with D maybe TRBD2 (6 bases). Trimming removed 3 bases from V and 6 bases from J, with 9 bases in between. CDR3 length: 12 residues. The germline gives CDR1 DFQATT, CDR2 SNEGSKA (reference sequence). CDR3 amino acids: CSARRDRNEQFF. CDR3 bases: TGCAGTGCTAGGCGGGATCGCAATGAGCAGTTCTTC.

This clonotype was picked up a small number of times. The CDR3 nucleotides are TGCAGCGTCCAAATAGATACGCAGTATTTT. Translation gives CSVQIDTQYF. The genes are TRBV29-1 and TRBJ2-3; D is ambiguous. V shed 6 bases and J shed 5 bases, with 6 bases lying between them. CDR1 and CDR2 (germline): SQVTM, ANQGSEA. This CDR3 region has 10 residues.

There are many counts of this clonotype. The rearrangement links TRBV20-1 to TRBJ1-1; 11 bases are shared with TRBD1. The length of the CDR3 is 16 residues. Trimming took 0 bases from V and 11 from J; bases not matched to a gene: 14. In germline, CDR1 is DFQATT, CDR2 SNEGSKA (reference sequence). The CDR3 region is CSARDIGQGARRGAFF. CDR3 coding DNA: TGCAGTGCTAGAGACATTGGACAGGGGGCGAGAAGAGGTGCTTTCTTT.

The V gene is TRBV3-1, the J gene TRBJ2-2; 8 bases agree with TRBD2. CDR3 length: 17 amino acids. The V segment lost 4 bases and the J segment 4 bases; nucleotides outside the gene matches: 11. In germline, CDR1 is LGHDT, CDR2 YNNKEL (reference sequence). As DNA, the CDR3 is TGTGCCAGCAGCCCTACACCCGGGACTAGTCCCACCGGGGAGCTGTTTTTT. The encoded protein is CASSPTPGTSPTGELFF.

This clonotype has only a few counts. The DNA of the CDR3 is TGTGCCAGCACCCCGGGACATAGTTACAATGAGCAGTTCTTC. Translation gives CASTPGHSYNEQFF. The chain uses TRBV7-9 and TRBJ2-1, with TRBD1 as a possible D gene (6 bases). The germline gives CDR1 SEHNR, CDR2 FQNEAQ (reference sequence). The CDR3 has 14 amino acids. Trimming pared 7 bases from V and 4 bases from J, leaving 14 bases between.

Many counts were recorded for this clonotype. The chain uses TRBV20-1 and TRBJ2-3, with 8 bases lining up with TRBD2. Per germline, CDR1 DFQATT and CDR2 SNEGSKA (reference sequence). V was pared by 1 base and J by 0 bases, with 3 bases of the junction left unmatched. This CDR3 has 15 residues. DNA for the CDR3: TGCAGTGCTAGAGTAGCTAGCGGGAGCACAGATACGCAGTATTTT. It specifies CSARVASGSTDTQYF.

The sample holds many counts of this clonotype. The chain has TRBV29-1 and TRBJ1-1; D may be TRBD1 (5 bases). The V end lost 6 bases, the J end lost 8 bases, and 10 bases lay between the germline ends. This CDR3 comprises 10 residues. In germline, CDR1 is SQVTM, CDR2 ANQGSEA. The CDR3 coding sequence is TGCAGCGTCGTCGACAGCGAAGCTTTCTTT. Amino acids: CSVVDSEAFF. The variable domain in full, completed from reference TRBV29-1 and TRBJ1-1, reads SAVISQKPSRDICQRGTSLTIQCQVDSQVTMMFWYRQQPGQSLTLIATANQGSEATYESGFVIDKFPISRPNLTFSTLTVSNMSPEDSSIYLCSVVDSEAFFGQGTRLTVV.

The rearrangement joins TRBV15 to TRBJ1-5; no reliable D call. Germline CDR1 reads LNHNV; CDR2 reads YYDKDF (reference sequence). Trimming stripped 1 base from V and 1 base from J, with 8 bases between. The CDR3 totals 15 residues. CDR3 DNA sequence: TGTGCCACCAGCAGAGGCGGGTCGAGCAATCAGCCCCAGCATTTT. Its protein is CATSRGGSSNQPQHF.

This clonotype was observed many times. The chain recombines TRBV29-1 with TRBJ1-6; D ambiguous. V gave up 3 bases and J gave up 7 bases, with 10 bases separating them. CDR1 is SQVTM, CDR2 ANQGSEA, per germline. There are 13 residues in the CDR3. CDR3 coding DNA: TGCAGCGTTGAGGAATGGGAGAATTCACCCCTCCACTTT. As protein: CSVEEWENSPLHF.

This clonotype was seen a few times. The chain couples TRBV5-6 to TRBJ2-7; possibly TRBD2 for D (5 bases). The V gene lost 6 bases and the J gene lost 2 bases, with 15 bases spanning the gap. In germline, CDR1 is SGHDT, CDR2 YYEEEE. This CDR3 has 14 amino acids. Here the CDR3 reads CASNRLGSTYEQYF. CDR3 bases: TGTGCCAGCAACCGCCTTGGGAGTACCTACGAGCAGTACTTC.

The V gene is TRBV28, the J gene TRBJ2-6; D remains ambiguous. This CDR3 is 15 amino acids long. From germline, CDR1 is MDHEN and CDR2 SYDVKM. Trimming shortened V by 6 bases and J by 2 bases, and 11 bases separated the two germline ends. The CDR3 region is CASSPTPPGANVLTF. The CDR3 region has the DNA TGTGCCAGCAGCCCAACCCCCCCTGGGGCCAACGTCCTGACTTTC.

This clonotype was picked up a small number of times. This chain connects TRBV5-1 to TRBJ2-7; TRBD2 might be the D (6 bases). Germline CDR1 reads SGHRS; CDR2 reads YFSETQ. V gave up 0 bases and J gave up 9 bases, with 16 bases separating them. CDR3 length: 14 residues. As DNA, the CDR3 is TGCGCCAGCAGCTTGGGACTAGAAGTGATGGGGCAGTACGTC. This encodes CASSLGLEVMGQYV.

This clonotype occurred many times. This chain connects TRBV10-3 to TRBJ1-2; D unclear. CDR1 and CDR2 (germline): ENHRY, SYGVKD. With 3 bases removed from V and 3 bases from J, the gap between germline ends came to 8 bases. This CDR3 region has 13 residues. CDR3 nucleotide sequence: TGTGCCATCAGTGATCGGAGGGACTATGGCTACACCTTC. This encodes CAISDRRDYGYTF.